The T cell receptor beta chain described here comes from a study of spatial heterogeneity in lung cancer. A word on this clonotype: Antigen unknown.

This CDR3 is built from 14 residues. The junction had 6 bases not matched to a gene; V was cut back by 4 bases and J by 6 bases. From germline, CDR1 is MNHEY and CDR2 SMNVEV (reference sequence). Study-level points and caveats: Intratumoral expanded alpha and beta TCR counts were found to track tumor mutation counts.

The time point is: sample taken at primary tumor resection. Patients with untreated early-stage non-small cell lung cancer, numbering approximately 70, were the donors. TCRdb re-derived calls from the 5' RACE reads in MiXCR, one entry per CDR3 protein. The sample lists more than 15,000 distinct CDR3 sequences; around 6.5% were seen once. The sample in question was lung tumor tissue, obtained at surgery. This sequence was found in a female donor with early-stage non-small cell lung cancer. The chain recombines TRBV27 with TRBJ2-7; 10 bases agree with TRBD2. CDR3 in amino acids: CASSSGLATGEQYF. Here the CDR3 DNA reads TGTGCCAGCAGTTCGGGACTAGCGACAGGCGAGCAGTACTTC.